The next 30 T cell receptor beta chains were all read from a single sample in a study of T cell responses to AZD1222 COVID-19 vaccine. Measured with immunoSEQ multiplex PCR; TCRdb has only the in-frame clones, and not every one. The sample contains 95,000 to 150,000 clones, roughly 90% of which appear only once. The specimen was peripheral blood, collected on day 0 of AZD1222 vaccination. These receptors were taken from an adult in good health.

The chain uses TRBV30 and TRBJ2-5; D could derive from TRBD1 or TRBD2 (5 bases each). CDR1 is GTSNPN and CDR2 is SVGIG in the germline V gene (reference sequence). Trimming stripped 5 bases from V and 5 bases from J, with 15 bases between. CDR3 length: 13 residues. Written as DNA, the CDR3 is TGTGCCTGGGAGGGGCAAGAAACGGAGACCCAGTACTTC. Translated, it gives CAWEGQETETQYF.

The chain joins TRBV10-3 to TRBJ2-3, with 7 bases aligning to TRBD2. The CDR3 is made up of 14 amino acids. Germline V gene data show CDR1 as ENHRY and CDR2 as SYGVKD. Trimming cost V 4 bases and J 4 bases; bases outside gene matches: 5. The CDR3 DNA follows: TGTGCCATCAGTGCGGGGGACTACCCAGATACGCAGTATTTT. Translating it yields CAISAGDYPDTQYF.

The chain recombines TRBV19 with TRBJ1-5; 9 nucleotides agree with TRBD1. There are 14 residues in the CDR3. Germline V gene data show CDR1 as LNHDA and CDR2 as SQIVND (reference sequence). V lost 3 bases to trimming and J lost 4 bases; unmatched junction nucleotides: 1. The CDR3 DNA reads TGTGCCAGTAGTATCGGGACAGGGAATCAGCCCCAGCATTTT. It codes for CASSIGTGNQPQHF.

The V call is TRBV7-4, the J call TRBJ2-1; 10 nucleotides line up with TRBD2. Germline V CDR1 and CDR2: SGHVT, SQSDAQ. Losses at the gene ends were 2 bases for V and 8 bases for J; bases not matched to a gene: 21. The CDR3 has 20 amino acids. CDR3 coding DNA: TGTGCCAGCAGCTTACTAGGACTAGCGGAAGGTAGGGCACCGAAGGATGAGCAGTTCTTC. Encoded protein: CASSLLGLAEGRAPKDEQFF.

The V gene is TRBV28, the J gene TRBJ2-3; D remains unclear. The CDR3 is 14 residues long. The V end lost 5 bases, the J end lost 3 bases, and 12 bases lay between the germline ends. Germline CDR1 MDHEN, CDR2 SYDVKM. The CDR3 loop reads CASSLPGPTDTQYF. The CDR3, as DNA: TGTGCCAGCAGTCTCCCTGGGCCGACAGATACGCAGTATTTT.

This sequence joins TRBV18 and TRBJ1-2; 8 nucleotides match TRBD1. Trimming removed 2 bases from V and 2 bases from J; junction bases left unmatched: 4. The CDR3 runs 15 residues. Germline V lookup: CDR1 KGHSH, CDR2 LQKENI. CDR3 amino acids: CASSPIQGANYGYTF. DNA for the CDR3: TGTGCCAGCTCACCAATCCAGGGGGCGAACTATGGCTACACCTTC.

The chain couples TRBV30 to TRBJ1-6; no clear D gene. Looked up from germline, CDR1 is GTSNPN and CDR2 is SVGIG (reference sequence). The CDR3 is 16 residues long. Between the trimmed V and J ends, which lost 0 bases and 4 bases, there was a span of 13 bases. CDR3 region: CAWSVSRSKYNSPLHF. The CDR3 nucleotides read TGTGCCTGGAGTGTTTCTCGGTCTAAGTATAATTCACCCCTCCACTTT.

The chain is built from TRBV27 and TRBJ2-1; 7 nucleotides match TRBD2. The CDR3 runs to 19 residues. V lost 0 bases to trimming and J lost 5 bases; unmatched junction nucleotides: 16. Per germline, CDR1 MNHEY and CDR2 SMNVEV (reference sequence). The CDR3 nucleotides are TGTGCCAGCAGTTTATCGTGGGGGTATAGGGAGGGAGATGACAATGAGCAGTTCTTC. Translation gives CASSLSWGYREGDDNEQFF.

The CDR3 reads CASSPVTGGNQPQHF. The CDR3 coding sequence is TGTGCCAGCAGCCCAGTTACAGGGGGCAATCAGCCCCAGCATTTT. This chain links TRBV27 with TRBJ1-5; 7 nucleotides align to TRBD1. The ends lost 6 bases at V and 2 bases at J; junction bases unmatched: 7. This CDR3 region has 15 residues. The V gene's germline CDR1 is MNHEY and CDR2 SMNVEV (reference sequence).

J is TRBJ2-1 and V is TRBV7-9, with unresolved D. The CDR3 is made up of 15 amino acids. Germline CDR1 SEHNR, CDR2 FQNEAQ (reference sequence). V gave up 1 base and J gave up 0 bases, with 7 bases separating them. The CDR3 is CASSLGTRSYNEQFF. CDR3 nucleotide sequence: TGTGCCAGCAGCTTAGGCACGCGCTCCTACAATGAGCAGTTCTTC.

The V and J genes are TRBV9 and TRBJ2-5; D is perhaps TRBD1 (8 bases). This CDR3 spans 16 amino acids. CDR1 and CDR2 (germline): SGDLS, YYNGEE. Trimming cost V 0 bases and J 2 bases, with 14 bases left between them. The CDR3 protein is CASSVGTGTNQETQYF. For the CDR3, the DNA is TGTGCCAGCAGCGTAGGGACAGGGACTAATCAAGAGACCCAGTACTTC.

The chain couples TRBV7-9 to TRBJ1-3; possible D gene TRBD1, 5 bases. Deletions cut 5 bases from V and 2 bases from J, with 13 bases between. The V gene's germline CDR1 is SEHNR and CDR2 FQNEAQ (reference sequence). The CDR3 has 15 amino acids. The CDR3 region is CASSTGTQPGNTIYF. The CDR3 DNA reads as TGTGCCAGCAGCACCGGGACCCAGCCTGGAAACACCATATATTTT.

The CDR3 sequence: CASSYGIGNSYNEQFF. CDR3 in DNA: TGCGCCAGCAGCTACGGTATCGGGAACTCCTACAATGAGCAGTTCTTC. The chain combines TRBV5-1 with TRBJ2-1; perhaps TRBD2 as D (5 bases). The germline V gene has CDR1 SGHRS and CDR2 YFSETQ. Trimming removed 3 bases at V and 0 bases at J, with 13 bases between. The CDR3 consists of 16 residues.

This clone was picked up a small number of times. The V and J genes are TRBV28 and TRBJ2-1; possibly TRBD2 for D (5 bases). Germline CDR1 is MDHEN and CDR2 is SYDVKM. The CDR3 totals 14 residues. V was shortened by 5 bases and J by 10 bases, with 18 bases between the two germline ends. CDR3 nucleotides: TGTGCCAGCAGTCTGGGAGATTTTAGGGTCGAGCAGTTCTTC. It yields the protein CASSLGDFRVEQFF.

This rearrangement joins TRBV10-3 to TRBJ1-1, with D tentatively TRBD1 (6 bases). Germline lookup yields CDR1 ENHRY and CDR2 SYGVKD. V was shortened by 10 bases and J by 0 bases, with 9 bases between the two germline ends. CDR3 length equals 12 residues. The CDR3 loop is CATRDMNTEAFF. CDR3 sequence (DNA): TGTGCCACACGGGACATGAACACTGAAGCTTTCTTT.

The chain links TRBV5-1 to TRBJ2-1; perhaps D is TRBD1 or TRBD2 (6 bases each). The germline V gene has CDR1 SGHRS and CDR2 YFSETQ. V was pared by 0 bases and J by 7 bases, with 14 bases between. The CDR3 contains 15 residues. CDR3 sequence reads: CASSLAPGAANEQFF. The CDR3 nucleotides read TGCGCCAGCAGCTTGGCCCCGGGGGCAGCAAATGAGCAGTTCTTC. Combining the CDR3 with reference TRBV5-1 and TRBJ2-1 gives the whole variable domain KAGVTQTPRYLIKTRGQQVTLSCSPISGHRSVSWYQQTPGQGLQFLFEYFSETQRNKGNFPGRFSGRQFSNSRSEMNVSTLELGDSALYLCASSLAPGAANEQFFGPGTRLTVL.

The V gene is TRBV5-1, the J gene TRBJ1-1, with 11 bases identical to TRBD1. Looked up from germline, CDR1 is SGHRS and CDR2 is YFSETQ. The CDR3 sequence is 18 residues long. The V segment lost 3 bases and the J segment 1 base; nucleotides outside the gene matches: 11. This CDR3 reads CASSWLDRGRGSNTEAFF. DNA of the CDR3: TGCGCCAGCAGCTGGTTGGACAGGGGGCGCGGGTCGAACACTGAAGCTTTCTTT. The whole variable domain, remainder taken from reference TRBV5-1 and TRBJ1-1, is KAGVTQTPRYLIKTRGQQVTLSCSPISGHRSVSWYQQTPGQGLQFLFEYFSETQRNKGNFPGRFSGRQFSNSRSEMNVSTLELGDSALYLCASSWLDRGRGSNTEAFFGQGTRLTVV.

The chain employs TRBV11-3 and TRBJ2-1; 7 nucleotides line up with TRBD1. V was pared by 5 bases and J by 5 bases, with 6 bases of the junction left unmatched. This CDR3 has 14 amino acids. Germline V CDR1 and CDR2: SGHNT, YENEEA. For the CDR3, the DNA is TGTGCCAGCAGCCACAGGGGCAGGGACAATGAGCAGTTCTTC. This gives the protein CASSHRGRDNEQFF.

The V gene is TRBV29-1, the J gene TRBJ2-5; weak D call: TRBD1 (6 bases). Germline-derived CDR1 and CDR2 are SQVTM and ANQGSEA. Trimming shortened V by 6 bases and J by 1 base, and 12 bases separated the two germline ends. This CDR3 spans 13 amino acids. The CDR3, as DNA: TGCAGCGTCGACCGGGACACCCAAGAGACCCAGTACTTC. Its protein product is CSVDRDTQETQYF. Variable domain in full (rest from reference TRBV29-1 and TRBJ2-5): SAVISQKPSRDICQRGTSLTIQCQVDSQVTMMFWYRQQPGQSLTLIATANQGSEATYESGFVIDKFPISRPNLTFSTLTVSNMSPEDSSIYLCSVDRDTQETQYFGPGTRLLVL.

The rearrangement links TRBV12-3 or TRBV12-4 to TRBJ1-2; D is unclear. V dropped 6 bases and J dropped 6 bases, with 11 bases sitting between them. The CDR3 spans 12 residues. CDR3 in DNA: TGTGCCAGCAGGCAGTACGCGGATGGCTACACCTTC. It specifies CASRQYADGYTF.

The chain links TRBV9 to TRBJ2-5; D remains ambiguous. Germline CDR1 and CDR2: SGDLS and YYNGEE. V was cut by 0 bases and J by 5 bases, with 8 bases left in between. The CDR3 sequence is 13 residues long. CDR3 DNA: TGTGCCAGCAGCGTAGATCGGGCGGAGACCCAGTACTTC. Residues: CASSVDRAETQYF.

J is TRBJ1-6 and V is TRBV7-2; D is unresolved. The germline gives CDR1 SGHTA, CDR2 FQGNSA. V gave up 3 bases and J gave up 7 bases, with 10 bases separating them. This CDR3 has 14 residues. The CDR3 loop reads CASSFSGVNSPLHF. CDR3 DNA sequence: TGTGCCAGCAGCTTCTCCGGGGTGAATTCACCCCTCCACTTT.

V usage is TRBV29-1 and J usage is TRBJ2-5, with D maybe TRBD2 (5 bases). Trimming removed 7 bases at V and 5 bases at J, with 11 bases between. Per germline, CDR1 SQVTM and CDR2 ANQGSEA. The CDR3 is 11 residues long. The CDR3 loop reads CSASWSETQYF. DNA of the CDR3: TGCAGCGCTAGCTGGTCCGAGACCCAGTACTTC.

V usage is TRBV6-1 and J usage is TRBJ1-2, with 10 bases identical to TRBD1. The V segment lost 6 bases and the J segment 4 bases; nucleotides outside the gene matches: 8. The CDR3 contains 15 residues. CDR1 and CDR2 (germline): MNHNS, SASEGT. The CDR3 bases are TGTGCCAGCAGGGTACCGGGACAGGGGTTCTATGGCTACACCTTC. It translates to CASRVPGQGFYGYTF.

This clone occurred once. The chain's CDR3 is CASSSTGTVSSYEQYF. The CDR3 nucleotides are TGTGCCAGTAGTAGTACCGGGACCGTAAGCTCCTACGAGCAGTACTTC. V usage is TRBV19 and J usage is TRBJ2-7, with D possibly called TRBD1 or TRBD2 (5 bases each). The CDR3 runs 16 residues. Germline CDR1 reads LNHDA; CDR2 reads SQIVND (reference sequence). Between the trimmed V and J ends, which lost 4 bases and 0 bases, there was a span of 16 bases.

The chain is built from TRBV24-1 and TRBJ1-5; TRBD1 matches at 8 bases. This CDR3 contains 17 residues. The germline V gene encodes CDR1 KGHDR and CDR2 SFDVKD. Losses at the gene ends were 4 bases for V and 0 bases for J; bases not matched to a gene: 7. CDR3 sequence reads: CATSDLTGAASNQPQHF. DNA for the CDR3: TGTGCCACCAGTGACCTGACAGGGGCCGCTAGCAATCAGCCCCAGCATTTT.

The genes are TRBV30 and TRBJ1-6; 7 bases agree with TRBD1. The CDR3 is 14 amino acids. The germline CDR1 and CDR2 sequences are GTSNPN and SVGIG (reference sequence). V dropped 3 bases and J dropped 7; count of bases not matched to a gene: 6. The CDR3 bases are TGTGCCTGGAGGACGGGACAGTTCAATTCACCCCTCCACTTT. Translating it yields CAWRTGQFNSPLHF.

This chain joins TRBV11-2 and TRBJ2-7; 9 bases line up with TRBD2. J was trimmed by 2 bases and V by 5 bases; bases with no gene match: 7. Germline V lookup: CDR1 SGHAT, CDR2 FQNNGV. The CDR3 is 15 residues long. The chain's CDR3 is CASSPIAGVAYEQYF. In nucleotides, the CDR3 is TGTGCCAGCAGCCCCATAGCGGGAGTCGCCTACGAGCAGTACTTC.

This rearrangement joins TRBV11-2 to TRBJ1-4, with 10 bases matching TRBD1. The CDR3 has 15 amino acids. Germline-derived CDR1 and CDR2 are SGHAT and FQNNGV. The V and J ends lost 5 bases and 5 bases, in that order; junction bases with no gene match: 5. The CDR3 region is CASSPMGQGNEKLFF. DNA for the CDR3: TGTGCCAGCAGCCCGATGGGACAGGGGAATGAAAAACTGTTTTTT.

The V gene is TRBV6-5, the J gene TRBJ2-5; weak D call: TRBD1 (6 bases). The CDR3 loop spans 15 amino acids. V gave up 4 bases and J gave up 5 bases, with 17 bases separating them. The germline gives CDR1 MNHEY, CDR2 SVGAGI. The CDR3 loop is CASSSGNRAAETQYF. Here the CDR3 DNA reads TGTGCCAGCAGTTCGGGAAACAGGGCGGCGGAGACCCAGTACTTC.